This TCR beta chain was documented in a study of T-cell memory formation after mild COVID-19. Findings of the study overall: The study found balanced CD4/CD8 in clones contracting day 15 to 85 and a CD4+ lean in later expanders. Chiefly within CM and EM were the contracting CD4+ clones; CD8+ ones were within EMRA.

This clonotype was counted ten times or more. Its cognate antigen is unknown. TCR alpha and TCR beta cDNA libraries with sample barcodes and UMIs came from 5'RACE using constant-segment primers. One entry per CDR3 protein results from TCRdb running MiXCR on the 5' RACE reads. The table records about 130,000 distinct CDR3 sequences, approximately 15% of them present only once. The CDR3 consists of 19 residues. Germline V gene sequence: CDR1 SGHTA, CDR2 FQGNSA. Trimming removed 5 bases from V and 2 bases from J; junction bases left unmatched: 11. The receptor was derived from an adult woman who had mild COVID-19 (a few samples of this study predate the infection). Cell type and time point are not known. V and J are TRBV7-2 and TRBJ2-1; 14 nucleotides match TRBD2. Input material: PBMCs or a T cell subset sorted from them (not recorded which). The CDR3 bases are TGTGCCAGCAGCCCAAAATCCGGGACTAGCGGGGGTACCTACAATGAGCAGTTCTTC. Protein: CASSPKSGTSGGTYNEQFF.